This is a list of T cell receptor beta chains from one sample in a study of regulatory T cells in long-lasting Graves disease. TCRdb fed the multiplex PCR reads into MiXCR, producing one record per CDR3 protein. The sample has roughly 420,000 distinct CDR3 sequences; roughly 15% are singletons. These data also formed part of another study, on T cells in Graves' hyperthyroidism and ophthalmopathy.

The source was peripheral blood mononuclear cells (PBMCs), collected at new diagnosis, from a patient treated with antithyroid drugs. These receptors came from a woman in her twenties or thirties with Graves disease. CDR3s include the opening cysteine and the closing phenylalanine or tryptophan. Fields, in order: D gene, J gene, V gene, clone size, CDR3 protein, CDR3 DNA. D genes are given only for firm matches. Clone size is given for some rows only: seen once, a few or many times, or a class if the clone is expanded.

TRBD1	TRBJ1-3	TRBV6-2/TRBV6-3	many	CASSETGSGNTIYF	TGTGCCAGCAGTGAGACAGGGTCTGGAAACACCATATATTTT
-	TRBJ2-5	TRBV7-3	many	CASSRYGGQETQYF	TGTGCCAGCAGCCGATATGGGGGGCAAGAGACCCAGTACTTC
TRBD2	TRBJ2-1	TRBV12-3/TRBV12-4	many	CASSLPPAGGGYNEQFF	TGTGCCAGCAGTTTACCCCCGGCGGGGGGCGGTTACAATGAGCAGTTCTTC
TRBD1	TRBJ1-2	TRBV20-1	many	CSARVQTGVHYDGYTF	TGCAGTGCTAGAGTACAGACAGGGGTTCACTACGATGGCTACACCTTC
-	TRBJ2-1	TRBV5-1	few	CASSTPGPQFF	TGCGCCAGCAGCACCCCGGGACCCCAGTTCTTC
-	TRBJ2-2	TRBV7-9	-	CASDEGHGELFF	TGTGCCAGCGACGAGGGTCACGGGGAGCTGTTTTTT
-	TRBJ2-5	TRBV11-2	-	CASSRGGQFQETQYF	TGTGCCAGCAGCCGGGGGGGACAGTTCCAAGAGACCCAGTACTTC
TRBD1	TRBJ2-7	TRBV7-9	many	CASSVDRDYEQYF	TGTGCCAGCAGCGTGGACAGGGACTACGAGCAGTACTTC
TRBD2	TRBJ2-1	TRBV9	once	CASSQGAGGPGTYNEQFF	TGTGCCAGCAGCCAAGGAGCGGGAGGGCCAGGGACCTACAATGAGCAGTTCTTC
TRBD2	TRBJ2-1	TRBV29-1	-	CSVEDPPRLAGDPPHEQFF	TGCAGCGTTGAAGACCCCCCCCGACTAGCGGGAGACCCTCCCCATGAGCAGTTCTTC
TRBD2	TRBJ2-1	TRBV5-1	-	CASSTRLAGDEQFF	TGCGCCAGCAGCACGAGACTAGCGGGAGATGAGCAGTTCTTC
-	TRBJ1-1	TRBV5-1	few	CASSLRGSSGTEAFF	TGCGCCAGCAGCTTAAGGGGATCGTCAGGCACTGAAGCTTTCTTT
-	TRBJ2-7	TRBV30	few	CAWSVMYGYQQYF	TGTGCCTGGAGTGTAATGTACGGTTACCAGCAGTACTTC
TRBD1	TRBJ2-7	TRBV19	few	CASSISDRSSYEQYF	TGTGCCAGTAGTATATCGGACAGGAGTTCCTACGAGCAGTACTTC
-	TRBJ1-3	TRBV6-1	many	CASSGRISGNTIYF	TGTGCCAGCAGCGGACGGATCTCTGGAAACACCATATATTTT
-	TRBJ1-4	TRBV29-1	-	CSVAFGLREEKLFF	TGCAGCGTGGCCTTTGGTTTGCGCGAGGAAAAACTGTTTTTT
-	TRBJ1-3	TRBV6-1	few	CASSDQFPGRYSGNTIYF	TGTGCCAGCAGTGACCAGTTCCCCGGTCGCTACTCTGGAAACACCATATATTTT
TRBD2	TRBJ2-7	TRBV6-5	many	CASSYLGGSSYEQYF	TGTGCCAGCAGTTACCTGGGCGGGAGCTCCTACGAGCAGTACTTC
-	TRBJ1-1	TRBV29-1	-	CSATRTDTAVAFF	TGCAGCGCCACCAGGACGGACACTGCGGTAGCTTTCTTT
-	TRBJ2-2	TRBV5-4	few	CASSLDTSNTGELFF	TGTGCCAGCAGCTTGGACACTTCGAACACCGGGGAGCTGTTTTTT
-	TRBJ1-2	TRBV7-9	many	CASSLLEYYGYTF	TGTGCCAGCAGCTTGTTGGAGTACTATGGCTACACCTTC
-	TRBJ1-2	TRBV2	many	CASNGASANYGYTF	TGTGCCAGCAACGGGGCTTCAGCTAACTATGGCTACACCTTC
-	TRBJ1-5	TRBV20-1	-	CSAGAGDFNQPQHF	TGCAGTGCTGGGGCCGGAGACTTCAATCAGCCCCAGCATTTT
-	TRBJ2-7	TRBV18	many	CASSPEASTSEQYF	TGTGCCAGCTCACCGGAAGCTTCTACTAGCGAGCAGTACTTC
-	TRBJ1-4	TRBV2	many	CASSIASPNEKLFF	TGTGCCAGCAGTATCGCATCGCCTAATGAAAAACTGTTTTTT
-	TRBJ2-5	TRBV3-1	many	CASSQTPETQYF	TGTGCCAGCAGCCAGACCCCAGAGACCCAGTACTTC
TRBD2	TRBJ2-1	TRBV24-1	many	CATSDTSGRSNNEQFF	TGTGCCACCAGTGATACTAGCGGGAGAAGCAACAATGAGCAGTTCTTC
-	TRBJ1-3	TRBV27	many	CASSLRSSGNTIYF	TGTGCCAGCAGTCTTCGGAGTTCTGGAAACACCATATATTTT
-	TRBJ2-1	TRBV18	many	CASSPTDSYNEQFF	TGTGCCAGCTCACCGACGGACTCCTACAATGAGCAGTTCTTC
-	TRBJ2-2	TRBV30	-	CAWSVKQVNTGELFF	TGTGCCTGGAGTGTAAAACAGGTTAACACCGGGGAGCTGTTTTTT
-	TRBJ1-2	TRBV28	-	CASSFQTYGYTF	TGTGCCAGCAGTTTCCAGACCTATGGCTACACCTTC
TRBD1	TRBJ2-3	TRBV5-1	many	CASSLGGRSTDTQYF	TGTGCCAGCAGTTTAGGGGGCCGGAGCACAGATACGCAGTATTTT
TRBD1	TRBJ1-1	TRBV18	many	CASSLPGQGIRAFF	TGTGCCAGCTCACTTCCGGGACAGGGGATTAGAGCTTTCTTT
-	TRBJ2-3	TRBV14	-	CASSPRAGRKFTDTQYF	TGTGCCAGCAGTCCTCGGGCAGGACGGAAGTTCACAGATACGCAGTATTTT